These 5 T cell receptor beta chains were sequenced from one sample in a study of blood T cell repertoires in COVID-19. This table comes from immunoSEQ multiplex PCR, and its TCRdb copy is limited to in-frame clones, with some not included. The table lists some 100,000 clones, approximately 90% of them singletons. The sequenced sample was peripheral blood. Receptors originate from a man aged 60 to 69 with acute or convalescent COVID-19.

This sequence joins TRBV14 and TRBJ1-2; D remains unclear. The CDR3 has 14 amino acids. The V end was cut by 2 bases, the J end by 4 bases, with 11 bases between. In germline, CDR1 is SGHDN, CDR2 FVKESK. The CDR3 DNA is TGTGCCAGCAGCCAAAGGCAGGCGATCTATGGCTACACCTTC. It translates to CASSQRQAIYGYTF.

DNA of the CDR3: TGTGCCAGCAGACGTAGGACAGCAACTAATGAAAAACTGTTTTTT. Translation gives CASRRRTATNEKLFF. The chain joins TRBV6-5 to TRBJ1-4; perhaps TRBD1 as D (6 bases). The V end was cut by 6 bases, the J end by 0 bases, with 11 bases between. The CDR3 runs 15 residues. Germline V gives CDR1 MNHEY, CDR2 SVGAGI.

This chain connects TRBV5-1 to TRBJ1-5; no clear D gene. Trimming took off 4 bases at V and 4 bases at J, with 18 bases between the two ends. CDR1 and CDR2 (germline): SGHRS, YFSETQ. This CDR3 comprises 16 residues. The CDR3 protein is CASSPVGGGGNQPQHF. CDR3 bases: TGCGCCAGCAGCCCAGTCGGCGGAGGAGGGAATCAGCCCCAGCATTTT.

The J gene is TRBJ1-5, the V gene TRBV3-1 (or the pseudogene TRBV3-2); maybe TRBD1 (6 bases). Germline V gene sequence: CDR1 LGHDT, CDR2 YNNKEL (reference sequence). With 5 bases removed from V and 7 bases from J, the gap between germline ends came to 15 bases. The CDR3 extends over 14 amino acids. CDR3 in DNA: TGTGCCAGCAGCGTCACAGGGCTATCGCAGCCCCAGCATTTT. This translates into CASSVTGLSQPQHF.

The rearrangement joins TRBV28 to TRBJ2-7; the match to TRBD1 covers 9 bases. Per the germline V gene, CDR1 is MDHEN and CDR2 is SYDVKM. The CDR3 consists of 18 residues. After removal of 3 bases from V and 4 bases from J, the junction contained 16 bases not matched to a gene. Here the CDR3 DNA reads TGTGCCAGCAGTTTGGGGACAGGGCGACTCTTGGTGGGTTACGAGCAGTACTTC. It specifies CASSLGTGRLLVGYEQYF.